The clone carrying this T cell receptor (beta chain) was counted a few times. The antigen is not known. The sample is drawn from a study of CD8 T cells in ankylosing spondylitis. General observations from the study: Blood from ankylosing spondylitis patients appeared to carry a characteristic roughly 8-variant TCR beta motif.

The CDR3 length is 15 residues. CDR1 MNHEY and CDR2 SVGEGT come from the germline V gene. V shed 6 bases and J 3 bases; nucleotides not matched to a gene: 6. One entry per CDR3 protein results from TCRdb running MiXCR on the 5' RACE reads. Of some 300,000 distinct CDR3 sequences in the sample, around 20% were seen once. This receptor was identified in a female donor with ankylosing spondylitis or in good health (not recorded which). Input material: blood, either unsorted or a sorted T cell fraction (not recorded which). The V and J genes are TRBV6-2 or TRBV6-3 and TRBJ1-5; 9 bases agree with TRBD1. DNA of the CDR3: TGTGCCAGCAGCTCCGGACAGGGGATCAATCAGCCCCAGCATTTT. This encodes CASSSGQGINQPQHF.